A selection of T cell receptor beta chains follows, all from one sample in a study of tumour-infiltrating T cells in Burkitt lymphoma. Sequenced by immunoSEQ multiplex PCR; TCRdb stores in-frame clones only, minus some. The table lists thousands of clones, approximately 81% of them singletons. The specimen was tumor tissue. These receptors all stem from a human donor with Burkitt lymphoma. Both conserved end residues are part of each CDR3. The D gene is left open where the match is weak. Rows give clone size only sometimes, using once, few, many, or a class for an expanded clone.

D | J | size | V | CDR3 | DNA
TRBD2 | TRBJ2-7 | . | TRBV5-1 | CASSFGGGFGSGSRYEQYF | TGCGCCAGCAGCTTTGGTGGGGGATTTGGTAGCGGGAGTAGGTACGAGCAGTACTTC
TRBD2 | TRBJ2-5 | once | TRBV2 | CAALPGLAKETQYF | TGTGCCGCACTACCGGGACTAGCCAAAGAGACCCAGTACTTC
. | TRBJ2-1 | . | TRBV27 | CASRTGSRYEQFF | TGTGCCAGCAGGACTGGCAGCCGGTATGAGCAGTTCTTC
. | TRBJ1-1 | . | TRBV5-1 | CASSLTGEANIEAFF | TGCGCCAGCAGCTTGACCGGTGAGGCTAATATTGAAGCTTTCTTT
. | TRBJ2-7 | . | TRBV27 | CASSLPDSSYEQYF | TGTGCCAGCAGTTTACCCGACAGCTCCTACGAGCAGTACTTC
TRBD1 | TRBJ1-5 | . | TRBV6-6 | CASSQDRGLFDQPQHF | TGTGCCAGCAGTCAGGACAGGGGGCTTTTCGATCAGCCCCAGCATTTT
. | TRBJ2-7 | . | TRBV11-3 | CASSLEGQTYEQYF | TGTGCCAGCAGCTTAGAGGGCCAGACCTACGAGCAGTATTTC
TRBD1 | TRBJ1-5 | . | TRBV2 | CASRDGQGANQPQHF | TGTGCCAGCAGGGACGGACAGGGGGCAAATCAGCCCCAGCATTTT
. | TRBJ1-3 | . | TRBV11-2 | CASSLARTGAYGNTIYF | TGTGCCAGCAGCTTAGCTCGCACGGGGGCATATGGAAACACCATATATTTT
TRBD2 | TRBJ2-3 | . | TRBV15 | CATSLAGDTQYF | TGTGCCACCAGCTTAGCGGGAGATACGCAGTATTTT
. | TRBJ2-1 | . | TRBV27 | CASSLGNEGQFF | TGTGCCAGCAGTTTAGGGAACGAGGGACAGTTCTTC
. | TRBJ2-7 | . | TRBV7-9 | CASSLPQGASGPSAYEQYF | TGTGCCAGCAGCTTACCTCAGGGGGCTAGCGGCCCCTCAGCCTACGAGCAGTACTTC
. | TRBJ2-4 | once | TRBV5-1 | CASSSQGLGQNIQYF | TGCGCCAGCAGCTCCCAGGGGTTGGGGCAAAACATTCAGTACTTC
TRBD2 | TRBJ2-3 | . | TRBV30 | CAWSVGLAGGLTDTQYF | TGTGCCTGGAGTGTGGGACTAGCGGGGGGACTCACAGATACGCAGTATTTT
TRBD2 | TRBJ2-7 | . | TRBV10-3 | CAISIRGGTYEQYF | TGTGCCATCAGTATCCGGGGAGGGACCTACGAGCAGTACTTC
TRBD1 | TRBJ1-2 | few | TRBV18 | CASSSTRLPGGSDYGYTF | TGTGCCAGCTCATCCACTCGACTTCCAGGGGGCTCTGACTATGGCTACACCTTC
. | TRBJ1-1 | . | TRBV18 | CASSRDGTEAFF | TGTGCCAGCTCAAGAGATGGCACTGAAGCTTTCTTT
. | TRBJ1-6 | . | TRBV30 | CAWSGGHRISPLHF | TGTGCCTGGAGTGGGGGTCACCGCATATCACCCCTCCACTTT
. | TRBJ1-5 | . | TRBV6-6 | CASSTGLNQPQHF | TGTGCCAGCAGTACGGGCCTTAATCAGCCCCAGCATTTT
. | TRBJ1-6 | . | TRBV5-4 | CASSLGAELLHF | TGTGCCAGCAGCTTGGGGGCAGAGCTCCTCCACTTT
. | TRBJ2-1 | . | TRBV6-5 | CASSPQGGYNEQFF | TGTGCCAGCAGTCCACAGGGAGGGTACAATGAGCAGTTCTTC
. | TRBJ1-1 | . | TRBV6-6 | CASSYPFSTVNTEAFF | TGTGCCAGCAGTTACCCCTTTTCGACAGTGAACACTGAAGCTTTCTTT
. | TRBJ1-3 | . | TRBV4-2 | CASSQDGGSGNTIYF | TGTGCCAGCAGCCAAGATGGGGGCTCTGGAAACACCATATATTTT
. | TRBJ2-3 | . | TRBV7-8 | CASSSTGRGNLATQYF | TGTGCCAGCAGCTCCACTGGTAGGGGCAACCTTGCTACGCAGTATTTT
. | TRBJ2-4 | . | TRBV10-3 | CAARLLRAKNIQYF | TGTGCCGCCAGACTTTTAAGAGCCAAAAACATTCAGTACTTC
. | TRBJ1-4 | . | TRBV30 | CAWSVRQNEKLFF | TGTGCCTGGAGTGTACGACAGAATGAAAAACTGTTTTTT
. | TRBJ2-1 | . | TRBV19 | CASSIRRGGNNEQFF | TGTGCCAGTAGTATAAGAAGGGGGGGTAACAATGAGCAGTTCTTC
. | TRBJ2-5 | once | TRBV5-6 | CASSDPGAAVGETQYF | TGTGCCAGCAGCGATCCCGGGGCCGCCGTTGGAGAGACCCAGTACTTC
TRBD2 | TRBJ2-7 | once | TRBV29-1 | CSVDSGGGDEQYF | TGCAGCGTTGATTCGGGAGGGGGGGACGAGCAGTACTTC
. | TRBJ2-5 | . | TRBV29-1 | CSVPKEIQETQYF | TGCAGCGTTCCCAAAGAGATACAAGAGACCCAGTACTTC
TRBD1 | TRBJ1-5 | . | TRBV5-1 | CASSLGPTGGNQPQHF | TGCGCCAGCAGCTTGGGACCCACAGGGGGCAATCAGCCCCAGCATTTT
. | TRBJ2-7 | . | TRBV5-6 | CASSLDSRGEQYF | TGTGCCAGCAGCTTGGACAGTCGTGGCGAGCAGTACTTC
TRBD2 | TRBJ2-3 | . | TRBV4-1 | CASSHPSLVGGDTQYF | TGCGCCAGCAGCCATCCATCCTTGGTGGGAGGGGATACGCAGTATTTT
TRBD1 | TRBJ2-7 | . | TRBV5-1 | CASSSTQGTHEQYF | TGCGCCAGCAGCTCAACACAGGGGACCCACGAGCAGTACTTC
. | TRBJ1-2 | . | TRBV28 | CASTPHPREYGYTF | TGTGCCAGCACCCCACATCCCAGGGAATATGGCTACACCTTC
. | TRBJ2-5 | . | TRBV29-1 | CSVEELAETQYF | TGCAGCGTTGAAGAATTGGCGGAGACCCAGTACTTC
. | TRBJ1-2 | . | TRBV5-4 | CASSPSGSSNYGYTF | TGTGCCAGCAGCCCCTCAGGGAGCAGCAACTATGGCTACACCTTC
. | TRBJ1-1 | . | TRBV2 | CATGGAPGGTEAFF | TGTGCCACGGGGGGAGCCCCCGGGGGGACTGAAGCTTTCTTT
. | TRBJ1-1 | once | TRBV6-5 | CASSYWQNTEAFF | TGTGCCAGCAGTTACTGGCAGAACACTGAAGCTTTCTTT
. | TRBJ1-1 | . | TRBV6-5 | CASSYPNGVSTEAFF | TGTGCCAGCAGTTACCCGAACGGTGTCAGCACTGAAGCTTTCTTT
. | TRBJ2-5 | . | TRBV7-3 | CASSSVGGQETQYF | TGTGCCAGCAGCAGCGTTGGGGGGCAAGAGACCCAGTACTTC
. | TRBJ2-3 | once | TRBV9 | CASSVATEGMDTQYF | TGTGCCAGCAGCGTAGCTACTGAGGGGATGGATACGCAGTATTTT
. | TRBJ1-4 | . | TRBV9 | CASSLRGGNGEKLFF | TGTGCCAGCAGCCTCCGAGGGGGGAACGGGGAAAAACTGTTTTTT
. | TRBJ2-2 | . | TRBV9 | CASSPINGELFF | TGTGCCAGCAGCCCAATAAACGGGGAGCTGTTTTTT
. | TRBJ1-2 | . | TRBV2 | CASRRTERGGYGYTF | TGTGCCAGCAGGAGGACGGAGCGGGGGGGATATGGCTACACCTTC
. | TRBJ1-1 | . | TRBV5-6 | CASDVGGWGTEAFF | TGTGCCAGCGACGTTGGGGGGTGGGGCACTGAAGCTTTCTTT
. | TRBJ2-6 | . | TRBV9 | CASSVPRQGANVLTF | TGTGCCAGCAGCGTACCGCGACAGGGGGCCAACGTCCTGACTTTC
TRBD1 | TRBJ1-5 | . | TRBV28 | CASNMAGGASIQPQHF | TGTGCCAGCAACATGGCAGGGGGCGCTTCAATTCAGCCCCAGCATTTT
. | TRBJ2-3 | . | TRBV5-1 | CASRTWGRTDTQYF | TGCGCCAGTCGGACTTGGGGCCGCACAGATACGCAGTATTTT
. | TRBJ2-7 | . | TRBV5-1 | CASSLTGGYKQYF | TGCGCCAGCAGCTTGACCGGGGGCTACAAGCAGTACTTC
TRBD1 | TRBJ1-5 | . | TRBV29-1 | CSVADGTGKQPQHF | TGCAGCGTCGCCGACGGGACAGGGAAACAGCCCCAGCATTTT
. | TRBJ2-3 | . | TRBV28 | CASGVTQYF | TGTGCCTCCGGGGTTACGCAGTATTTT
. | TRBJ1-2 | few | TRBV6-5 | CASSLEGVGGYTF | TGTGCCAGCAGTTTGGAGGGTGTAGGGGGCTACACCTTC